These 16 T cell receptor beta chains originate from one sample sequenced in a study of blood T cell repertoires in COVID-19. The repertoire was sequenced with immunoSEQ multiplex PCR; TCRdb's copy has only in-frame clones and lacks some. The sample contains under 300,000 clones, about nine tenths of which appear only once. The sequencing sample was made of peripheral blood. These receptors originate from a woman between 40 and 50 years old who had recovered from COVID-19.

The V and J genes are TRBV2 and TRBJ2-5; 8 bases fit TRBD1. The CDR3 has 15 amino acids. CDR1 and CDR2 from the germline V gene are SNHLY and FYNNEI. J gave up 5 bases and V 4 bases, and 9 bases lay outside the gene matches. CDR3 nucleotide sequence: TGTGCCAGCAGTGCGATAGGACAGGGTCGGGAGACCCAGTACTTC. This sequence encodes CASSAIGQGRETQYF.

The rearrangement uses TRBV27 and TRBJ2-7; TRBD2 is a possible D gene (7 bases). The ends were cut back, 3 bases at V and 2 bases at J, with 14 bases in the middle. This CDR3 region has 15 residues. CDR1 MNHEY and CDR2 SMNVEV come from the germline V gene (reference sequence). CDR3 sequence (DNA): TGTGCCAGCAGTTTGGGGGGGGGCGGGCCCTACGAGCAGTACTTC. It specifies CASSLGGGGPYEQYF.

This chain links TRBV19 with TRBJ2-1; possibly TRBD2 for D (6 bases). In germline, CDR1 is LNHDA, CDR2 SQIVND (reference sequence). With 3 bases removed from V and 4 bases from J, the gap between germline ends came to 22 bases. The CDR3 runs to 18 residues. CDR3 DNA sequence: TGTGCCAGTAGTATCTCGGAGACGGGAGATCTTCGGTACAATGAGCAGTTCTTC. It is translated as CASSISETGDLRYNEQFF.

V gene TRBV30 combines with J gene TRBJ1-6; the D is unclear. Deletions cut 2 bases from V and 5 bases from J, with 19 bases between. Germline V gene data show CDR1 as GTSNPN and CDR2 as SVGIG (reference sequence). The CDR3 loop spans 17 amino acids. In DNA form, the CDR3 reads TGTGCCTGGAGTAAAATGAAGGCCGGGGTGGATAATTCACCCCTCCACTTT. Protein: CAWSKMKAGVDNSPLHF.

This chain connects TRBV7-9 to TRBJ2-7; D is undetermined. V was shortened by 5 bases and J by 2 bases, with 19 bases between the two germline ends. CDR1 SEHNR and CDR2 FQNEAQ come from the germline V gene (reference sequence). The CDR3 spans 16 residues. The chain's CDR3 is CASSRSTGLPAYEQYF. In DNA, the CDR3 is TGTGCCAGCAGCCGTAGCACGGGTTTACCCGCCTACGAGCAGTACTTC.

The chain links TRBV18 to TRBJ2-3, with TRBD1 as a possible D gene (6 bases). Germline-derived CDR1 and CDR2 are KGHSH and LQKENI. The V end lost 1 base, the J end lost 6 bases, and 14 bases lay between the germline ends. The CDR3 contains 15 residues. DNA of the CDR3: TGTGCCAGCTCACCACGGGTTCAGGGGAAGGATACGCAGTATTTT. Protein product: CASSPRVQGKDTQYF.

V is TRBV7-3 and J is TRBJ2-1, with D perhaps matching TRBD1 (6 bases). Germline V gene data show CDR1 as SGHTA and CDR2 as FQGTGA. CDR3 length: 16 residues. Trimming left V 4 bases short and J 4 bases short, with 17 bases between. CDR3 loop: CASSSYPGTPYNEQFF. The DNA for the CDR3 is TGTGCCAGCAGCTCCTACCCCGGGACACCATACAATGAGCAGTTCTTC. Full variable domain (remainder filled in from reference TRBV7-3 and TRBJ2-1): GAGVSQTPSNKVTEKGKYVELRCDPISGHTALYWYRQSLGQGPEFLIYFQGTGAADDSGLPNDRFFAVRPEGSVSTLKIQRTERGDSAVYLCASSSYPGTPYNEQFFGPGTRLTVL.

The genes are TRBV28 and TRBJ2-7; D might be TRBD1 (5 bases). Germline V gene data show CDR1 as MDHEN and CDR2 as SYDVKM. V was cut by 4 bases and J by 1 base, with 14 bases left in between. The CDR3 sequence is 15 residues long. This CDR3 is CASSSPTVLSYEQYF. The CDR3 DNA reads TGTGCCAGCAGTTCGCCGACAGTCTTGTCCTACGAGCAGTACTTC. The variable domain in full, completed from reference TRBV28 and TRBJ2-7, reads DVKVTQSSRYLVKRTGEKVFLECVQDMDHENMFWYRQDPGLGLRLIYFSYDVKMKEKGDIPEGYSVSREKKERFSLILESASTNQTSMYLCASSSPTVLSYEQYFGPGTRLTVT.

The J gene is TRBJ2-1, the V gene TRBV7-2, with TRBD2 matching 9 bases. This CDR3 is 16 amino acids long. Germline CDR1 and CDR2: SGHTA and FQGNSA. The J segment lost 6 bases and the V segment lost 1 base, leaving 7 bases of the junction unmatched. The CDR3 sequence is CASSLGLAGSINEQFF. CDR3 coding DNA: TGTGCCAGCAGCTTAGGGCTAGCGGGATCGATCAATGAGCAGTTCTTC.

The chain couples TRBV7-2 to TRBJ2-7, with 16 bases aligning to TRBD2. The CDR3 runs to 16 residues. J was trimmed by 7 bases and V by 0 bases; bases with no gene match: 3. Germline V lookup: CDR1 SGHTA, CDR2 FQGNSA. The CDR3 reads CASSLARGLAGGEQYF. The CDR3 region has the DNA TGTGCCAGCAGCTTAGCGAGGGGACTAGCGGGAGGGGAGCAGTACTTC.

This sequence joins TRBV19 and TRBJ1-5; TRBD1 is a possible D gene (6 bases). The CDR3 has 15 residues. The V end lost 1 base, the J end lost 4 bases, and 11 bases lay between the germline ends. Germline CDR1 reads LNHDA; CDR2 reads SQIVND (reference sequence). The CDR3 DNA reads TGTGCCAGTAGTATAGGACAGGTCATTAATCAGCCCCAGCATTTT. This sequence encodes CASSIGQVINQPQHF.

The chain couples TRBV27 to TRBJ2-5; a weak D match, TRBD2 (6 bases). Trimming cost V 6 bases and J 5 bases, with 22 bases left between them. This CDR3 region has 16 residues. Germline lookup yields CDR1 MNHEY and CDR2 SMNVEV (reference sequence). CDR3 coding DNA: TGTGCCAGCAGCCCTCCCGGCAGGCCGAGCGGGGAGACCCAGTACTTC. Translated, it gives CASSPPGRPSGETQYF.

The rearrangement joins TRBV19 to TRBJ2-2; 12 positions match TRBD2. The germline gives CDR1 LNHDA, CDR2 SQIVND (reference sequence). The trim removed 4 bases at V and 7 bases at J, leaving 10 bases unmatched. This CDR3 contains 17 residues. The CDR3 DNA reads as TGTGCCAGTAGTACCGAACTAGCGGGAGGCCGGGGCGGGGAGCTGTTTTTT. Translation: CASSTELAGGRGGELFF. The full variable domain, its missing parts supplied by reference TRBV19 and TRBJ2-2, is DGGITQSPKYLFRKEGQNVTLSCEQNLNHDAMYWYRQDPGQGLRLIYYSQIVNDFQKGDIAEGYSVSREKKESFPLTVTSAQKNPTAFYLCASSTELAGGRGGELFFGEGSRLTVL.

The chain's CDR3 is CASLPGQPPHYGYTF. CDR3 bases: TGTGCCAGCCTACCGGGACAGCCTCCCCACTATGGCTACACCTTC. This sequence joins TRBV28 and TRBJ1-2; 7 positions agree with TRBD1. Germline V CDR1 and CDR2: MDHEN, SYDVKM. Trimming took 8 bases from V and 3 from J; bases not matched to a gene: 12. CDR3 length: 15 residues.

This chain connects TRBV9 to TRBJ1-1; TRBD1 might be the D (6 bases). Germline V gene lookup returns CDR1 SGDLS and CDR2 YYNGEE. The CDR3 has 15 residues. V gave up 0 bases and J gave up 0 bases, with 9 bases separating them. The CDR3 nucleotides read TGTGCCAGCAGCGTAGTGGACAGTCTGAACACTGAAGCTTTCTTT. It specifies CASSVVDSLNTEAFF.

The CDR3 nucleotides are TGTGCCAGCAGTTTATCGGGACTAGCGGGAGGGGGTGAGCAGTTCTTC. Translated, it gives CASSLSGLAGGGEQFF. The V and J genes are TRBV27 and TRBJ2-1; 16 bases fit TRBD2. V trimming: 0 bases; J trimming: 9 bases; junction bases outside the gene matches: 2. Germline CDR1 is MNHEY and CDR2 is SMNVEV (reference sequence). The length of the CDR3 is 16 residues.